This T cell receptor beta chain was observed in a study of cytomegalovirus exposure and HLA in healthy donors. Per the germline V gene, CDR1 is LGHNA and CDR2 is YSLEER. Trimming took 3 bases from V and 3 from J; bases not matched to a gene: 9. The length of the CDR3 is 17 residues. The primer mix had 60 Vbeta and 13 Jbeta primers. Sequencing was performed with immunoSEQ multiplex PCR; in TCRdb, only in-frame clones are kept and a portion is missing. This sample has 75,000 to 95,000 clones, with 70% to 90% found just once. This receptor was obtained from a man aged 18 to 29 in good health and CMV-seronegative. The chain employs TRBV4-3 and TRBJ2-4; TRBD1 matches 9 bases. What was sequenced was PBMCs. CDR3 sequence: CASSHFRDRDFKNIQYF. The CDR3 DNA reads as TGCGCCAGCAGCCATTTCCGGGACAGGGATTTCAAAAACATTCAGTACTTC.